Listed here are 2 T cell receptor beta chains from one sample, sequenced in a study of spatial heterogeneity in lung cancer. Sample time point: blood at routine non-recurrence follow-up after resection. MiXCR was run by TCRdb on the 5' RACE reads, yielding one entry per CDR3 protein. Of 40,000 to 45,000 distinct CDR3 sequences listed, around 21% are singletons. The material was PBMCs, obtained at follow-up. The receptor set was obtained from a female donor with early-stage non-small cell lung cancer.

This chain connects TRBV12-3 or TRBV12-4 to TRBJ2-1; TRBD1 matches 9 bases. After removal of 5 bases from V and 8 bases from J, the junction contained 7 bases not matched to a gene. The CDR3 is 14 residues long. The CDR3 DNA follows: TGTGCCAGCAGTGGAGGACAGGGGTTTGATGAGCAGTTCTTC. It encodes CASSGGQGFDEQFF.

This clonotype was picked up many times. The chain recombines TRBV7-3 with TRBJ2-3; 10 nucleotides agree with TRBD2. The junction had 6 bases not matched to a gene; V was cut back by 6 bases and J by 3 bases. The germline CDR1 and CDR2 sequences are SGHTA and FQGTGA. The CDR3 extends over 15 amino acids. CDR3 DNA sequence: TGTGCCAGCAGGTCACCGGGACTAGCGACAGATACGCAGTATTTT. This translates into CASRSPGLATDTQYF.